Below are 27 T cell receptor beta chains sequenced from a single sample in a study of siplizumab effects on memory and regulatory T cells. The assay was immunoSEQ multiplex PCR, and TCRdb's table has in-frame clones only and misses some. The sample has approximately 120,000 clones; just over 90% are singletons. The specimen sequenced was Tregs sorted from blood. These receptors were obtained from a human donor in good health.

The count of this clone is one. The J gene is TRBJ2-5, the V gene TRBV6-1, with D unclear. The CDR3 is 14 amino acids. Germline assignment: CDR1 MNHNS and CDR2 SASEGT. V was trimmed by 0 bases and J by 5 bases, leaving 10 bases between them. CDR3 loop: CASSEAARVETQYF. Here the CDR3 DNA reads TGTGCCAGCAGTGAAGCGGCAAGGGTTGAGACCCAGTACTTC.

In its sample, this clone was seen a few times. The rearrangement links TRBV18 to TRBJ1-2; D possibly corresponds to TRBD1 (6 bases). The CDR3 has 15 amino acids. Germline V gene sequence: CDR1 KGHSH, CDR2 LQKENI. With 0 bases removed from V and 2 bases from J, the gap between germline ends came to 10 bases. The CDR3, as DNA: TGTGCCAGCTCACCACCAACCACAGGGAACTATGGCTACACCTTC. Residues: CASSPPTTGNYGYTF.

In DNA form, the CDR3 reads TGTGCCATCAGTGATAATCGCGAGAGTGGCTACACCTTC. Its protein product is CAISDNRESGYTF. The rearrangement joins TRBV10-3 to TRBJ1-2, with no clear D. The CDR3 spans 13 residues. Germline V gene data show CDR1 as ENHRY and CDR2 as SYGVKD. Trimming shortened V by 3 bases and J by 7 bases, and 12 bases separated the two germline ends.

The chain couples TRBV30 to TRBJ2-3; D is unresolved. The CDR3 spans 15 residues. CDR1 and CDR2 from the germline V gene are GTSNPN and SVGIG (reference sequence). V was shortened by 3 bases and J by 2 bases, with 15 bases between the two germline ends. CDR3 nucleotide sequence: TGTGCCTGGAGCTCCCGTCGAGGATTCACAGATACGCAGTATTTT. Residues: CAWSSRRGFTDTQYF.

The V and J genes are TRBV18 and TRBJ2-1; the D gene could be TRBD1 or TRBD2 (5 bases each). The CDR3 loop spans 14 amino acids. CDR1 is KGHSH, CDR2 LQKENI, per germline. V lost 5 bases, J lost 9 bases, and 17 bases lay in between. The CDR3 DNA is TGTGCCAGCTCATTGGGGACCTCGGCCTCTGAGCAGTTCTTC. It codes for CASSLGTSASEQFF.

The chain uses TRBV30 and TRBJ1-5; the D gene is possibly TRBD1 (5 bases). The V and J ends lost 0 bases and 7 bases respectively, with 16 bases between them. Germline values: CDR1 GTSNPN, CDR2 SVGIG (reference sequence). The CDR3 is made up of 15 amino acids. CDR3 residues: CAWSVGRGLRQPQHF. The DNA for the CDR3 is TGTGCCTGGAGTGTAGGACGGGGCCTTCGCCAGCCCCAGCATTTT.

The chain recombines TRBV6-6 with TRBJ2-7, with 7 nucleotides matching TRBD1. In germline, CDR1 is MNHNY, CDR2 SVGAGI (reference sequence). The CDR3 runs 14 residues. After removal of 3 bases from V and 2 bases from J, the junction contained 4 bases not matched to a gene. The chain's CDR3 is CASSYRQGPYEQYF. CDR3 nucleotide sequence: TGTGCCAGCAGTTATAGACAGGGACCCTACGAGCAGTACTTC.

CDR3 in DNA: TGTGCCAGCAGTGAAGTCCGGCGCTACGAGCAGTACTTC. Residues: CASSEVRRYEQYF. The chain joins TRBV6-1 to TRBJ2-7; no definite D call. Per germline, CDR1 MNHNS and CDR2 SASEGT. The CDR3 totals 13 residues. Trimming left V 1 base short and J 3 bases short, with 7 bases between.

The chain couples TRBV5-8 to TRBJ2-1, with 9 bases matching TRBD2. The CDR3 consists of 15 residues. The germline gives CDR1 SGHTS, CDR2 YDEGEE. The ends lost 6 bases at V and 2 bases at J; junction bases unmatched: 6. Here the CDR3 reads CASTLAGAPYNEQFF. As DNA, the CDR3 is TGTGCCAGCACCTTAGCGGGGGCCCCCTACAATGAGCAGTTCTTC.

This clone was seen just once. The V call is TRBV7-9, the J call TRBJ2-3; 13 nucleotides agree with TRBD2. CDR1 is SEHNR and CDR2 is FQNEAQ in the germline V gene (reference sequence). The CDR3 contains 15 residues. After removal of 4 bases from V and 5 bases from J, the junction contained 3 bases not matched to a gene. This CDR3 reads CASSSTSGRVDTQYF. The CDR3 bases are TGTGCCAGCAGCTCCACTAGCGGGAGGGTAGATACGCAGTATTTT.

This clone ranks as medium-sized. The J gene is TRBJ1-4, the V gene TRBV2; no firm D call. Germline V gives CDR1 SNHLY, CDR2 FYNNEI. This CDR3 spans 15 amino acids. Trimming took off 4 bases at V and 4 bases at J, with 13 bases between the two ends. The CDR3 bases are TGTGCCAGCAGTGCGCCATCGGCCCATAATGAAAAACTGTTTTTT. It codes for CASSAPSAHNEKLFF.

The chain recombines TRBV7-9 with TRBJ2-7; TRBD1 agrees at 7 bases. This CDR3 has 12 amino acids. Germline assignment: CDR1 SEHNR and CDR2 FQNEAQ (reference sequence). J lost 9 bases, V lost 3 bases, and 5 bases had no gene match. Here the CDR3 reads CASSLTYRGQYF. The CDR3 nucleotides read TGTGCCAGCAGCTTGACCTACAGGGGGCAGTACTTC.

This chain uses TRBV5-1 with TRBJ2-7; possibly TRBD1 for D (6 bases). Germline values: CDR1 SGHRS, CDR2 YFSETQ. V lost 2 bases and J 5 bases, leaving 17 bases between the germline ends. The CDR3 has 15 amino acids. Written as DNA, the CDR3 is TGCGCCAGCAGCTTTGTGGGGACAAAGTTCCACGAGCAGTACTTC. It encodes CASSFVGTKFHEQYF.

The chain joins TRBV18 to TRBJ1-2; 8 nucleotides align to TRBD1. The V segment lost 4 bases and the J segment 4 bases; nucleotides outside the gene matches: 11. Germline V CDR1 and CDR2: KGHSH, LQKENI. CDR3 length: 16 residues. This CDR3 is CASSRGGTGVVYGYTF. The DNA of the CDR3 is TGTGCCAGCTCACGAGGAGGGACAGGTGTAGTCTATGGCTACACCTTC. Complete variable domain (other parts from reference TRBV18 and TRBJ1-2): NAGVMQNPRHLVRRRGQEARLRCSPMKGHSHVYWYRQLPEEGLKFMVYLQKENIIDESGMPKERFSAEFPKEGPSILRIQQVVRGDSAAYFCASSRGGTGVVYGYTFGSGTRLTVV.

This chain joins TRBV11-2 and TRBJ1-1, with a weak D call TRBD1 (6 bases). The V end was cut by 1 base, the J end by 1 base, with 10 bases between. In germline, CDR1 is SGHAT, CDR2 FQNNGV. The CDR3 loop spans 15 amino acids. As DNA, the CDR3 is TGTGCCAGCAGCTTAGCAACAGGGTGGAACACTGAAGCTTTCTTT. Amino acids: CASSLATGWNTEAFF.

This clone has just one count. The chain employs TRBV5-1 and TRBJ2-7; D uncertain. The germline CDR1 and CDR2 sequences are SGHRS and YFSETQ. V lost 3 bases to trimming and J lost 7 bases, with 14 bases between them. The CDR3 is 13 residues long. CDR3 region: CASSSVEMGEQYF. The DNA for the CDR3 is TGCGCCAGCAGCTCGGTCGAAATGGGGGAGCAGTACTTC.

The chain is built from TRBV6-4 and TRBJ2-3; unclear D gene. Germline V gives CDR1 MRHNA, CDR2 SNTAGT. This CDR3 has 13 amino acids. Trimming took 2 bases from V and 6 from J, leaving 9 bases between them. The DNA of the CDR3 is TGTGCCAGCAGTGACGGTGGCCGGGATACGCAGTATTTT. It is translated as CASSDGGRDTQYF.

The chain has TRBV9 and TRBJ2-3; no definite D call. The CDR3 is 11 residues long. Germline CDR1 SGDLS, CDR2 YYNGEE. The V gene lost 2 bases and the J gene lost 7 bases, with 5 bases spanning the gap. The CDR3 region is CASSVVHTQYF. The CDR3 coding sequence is TGTGCCAGCAGCGTGGTTCATACGCAGTATTTT.

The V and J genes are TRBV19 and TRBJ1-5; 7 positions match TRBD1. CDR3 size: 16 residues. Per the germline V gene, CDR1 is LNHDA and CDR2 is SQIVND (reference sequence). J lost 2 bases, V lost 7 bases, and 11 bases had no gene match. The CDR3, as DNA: TGTGCCAGTACCAATCAAAGGGGGCCAGGCAATCAGCCCCAGCATTTT. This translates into CASTNQRGPGNQPQHF.

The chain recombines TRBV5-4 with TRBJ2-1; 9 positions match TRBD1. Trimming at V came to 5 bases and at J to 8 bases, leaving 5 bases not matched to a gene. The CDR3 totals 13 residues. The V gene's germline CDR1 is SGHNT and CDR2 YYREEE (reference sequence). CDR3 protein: CASRRQGGHEQFF. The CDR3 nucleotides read TGTGCCAGCAGGCGACAGGGGGGCCATGAGCAGTTCTTC.

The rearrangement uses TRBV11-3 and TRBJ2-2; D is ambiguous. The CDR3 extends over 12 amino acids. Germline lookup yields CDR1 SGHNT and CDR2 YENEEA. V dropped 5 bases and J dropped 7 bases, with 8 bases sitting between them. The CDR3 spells CASSRLIGELFF. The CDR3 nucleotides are TGTGCCAGCAGCCGGCTTATCGGGGAGCTGTTTTTT.

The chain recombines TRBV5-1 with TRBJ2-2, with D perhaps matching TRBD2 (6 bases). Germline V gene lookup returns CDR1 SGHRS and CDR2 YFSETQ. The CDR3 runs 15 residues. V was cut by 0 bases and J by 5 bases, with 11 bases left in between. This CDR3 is CASSLVGGVTGELFF. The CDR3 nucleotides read TGCGCCAGCAGCTTGGTGGGAGGAGTAACCGGGGAGCTGTTTTTT.

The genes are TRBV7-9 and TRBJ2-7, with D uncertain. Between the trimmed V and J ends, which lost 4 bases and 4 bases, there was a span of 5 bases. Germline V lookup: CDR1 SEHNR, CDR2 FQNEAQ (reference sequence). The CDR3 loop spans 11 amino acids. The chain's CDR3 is CASSSVYEQYF. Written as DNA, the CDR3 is TGTGCCAGCAGCTCAGTTTACGAGCAGTACTTC.

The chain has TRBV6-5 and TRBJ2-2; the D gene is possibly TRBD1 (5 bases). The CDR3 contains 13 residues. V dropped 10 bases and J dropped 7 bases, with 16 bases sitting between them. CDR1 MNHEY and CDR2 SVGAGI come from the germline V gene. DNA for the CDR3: TGTGCCATAAAAAGGGGATTATACGGGGAGCTGTTTTTT. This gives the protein CAIKRGLYGELFF.

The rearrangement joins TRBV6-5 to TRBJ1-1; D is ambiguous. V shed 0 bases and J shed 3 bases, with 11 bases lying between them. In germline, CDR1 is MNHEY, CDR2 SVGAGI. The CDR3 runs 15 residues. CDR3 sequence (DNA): TGTGCCAGCAGTTACTCAGTGATAACCGACACTGAAGCTTTCTTT. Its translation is CASSYSVITDTEAFF.

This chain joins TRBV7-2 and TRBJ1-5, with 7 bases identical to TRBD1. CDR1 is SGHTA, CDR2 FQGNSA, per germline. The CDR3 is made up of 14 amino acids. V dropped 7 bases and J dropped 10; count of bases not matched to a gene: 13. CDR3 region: CASTMDRRGGPQHF. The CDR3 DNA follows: TGTGCCAGCACCATGGACAGGCGGGGAGGCCCCCAGCATTTT.

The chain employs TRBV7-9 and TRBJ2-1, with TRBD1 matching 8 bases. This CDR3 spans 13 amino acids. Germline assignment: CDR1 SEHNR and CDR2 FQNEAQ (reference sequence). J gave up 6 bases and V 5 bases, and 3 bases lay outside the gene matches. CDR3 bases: TGTGCCAGCAGCCTCGGACAGGGCAATGAGCAGTTCTTC. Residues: CASSLGQGNEQFF.